Below, one T cell receptor beta chain is given with its context. The sample originates from a study of technical replicates of blood from a few donors. Data came from immunoSEQ multiplex PCR; TCRdb stores just in-frame clones and leaves some out. The sample lists 85,000 to 100,000 clones, approximately 93% occurring once. Germline V gene data show CDR1 as GTSNPN and CDR2 as SVGIG (reference sequence). The CDR3 length is 12 residues. Deletions cut 5 bases from V and 4 bases from J, with 11 bases between. The clonotype was recovered from a human donor in good health. Sequencing was done on a sample of T cells isolated from PBMCs. The V gene is TRBV30, the J gene TRBJ1-1, with D perhaps matching TRBD1 (6 bases). CDR3 sequence (DNA): TGTGCCTGGGGGGGCCGGGGCACTGAAGCTTTCTTT. Its protein is CAWGGRGTEAFF.